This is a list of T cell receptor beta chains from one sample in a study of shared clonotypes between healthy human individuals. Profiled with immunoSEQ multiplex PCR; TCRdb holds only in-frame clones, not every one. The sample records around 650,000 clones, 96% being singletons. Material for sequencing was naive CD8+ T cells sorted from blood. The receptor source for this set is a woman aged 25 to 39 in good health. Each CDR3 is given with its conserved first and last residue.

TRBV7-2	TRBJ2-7	CASSHPRLAGVREQYF
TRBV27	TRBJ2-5	CASSLRQGASMETQYF
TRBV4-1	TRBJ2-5	CASSQVSVWETQYF
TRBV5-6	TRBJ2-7	CASSHSDRQSYEQYF
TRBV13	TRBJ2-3	CASSFPGLDQQPLMADTQYF
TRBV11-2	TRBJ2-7	CASSSRPREAGVREQYF
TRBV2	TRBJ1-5	CASSESGNQPQHF
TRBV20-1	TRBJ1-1	CSARTGEAFF
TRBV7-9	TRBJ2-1	CASSLAGGLRDEQFF
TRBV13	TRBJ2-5	CASSLRNQETQYF
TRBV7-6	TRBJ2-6	CASSHIRGTGANVLTF
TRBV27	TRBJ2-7	CASTLRGGGLYEQYF
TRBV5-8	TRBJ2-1	CASSHLDNEQFF
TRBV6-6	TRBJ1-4	CATSVGDEKLFF
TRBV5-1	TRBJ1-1	CASSQGAPTEAFF
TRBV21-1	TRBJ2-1	CASSKADSSEGSSYNEQFF
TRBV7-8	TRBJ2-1	CASSPSDTYNEQFF
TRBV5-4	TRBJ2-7	CASSTTSGRASEQYF
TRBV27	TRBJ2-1	CASSLRDSSYNEQFF
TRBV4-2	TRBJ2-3	CASSPLAGDRGDTQYF
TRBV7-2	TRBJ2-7	CASSLGGGNSYEQYF
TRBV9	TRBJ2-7	CASSPLGLADEQYF
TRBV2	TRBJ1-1	CASSEGQMNTEAFF
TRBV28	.	CASSFLEAGSSYEQYF
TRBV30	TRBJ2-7	CAWSAPLAGAPYEQYF
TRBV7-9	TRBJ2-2	CASSRMKTGELFF
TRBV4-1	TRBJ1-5	CASSPSSRSNQPQHF
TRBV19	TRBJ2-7	CASSSRARDEQYF
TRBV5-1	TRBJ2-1	CASSALGQGVDEQFF
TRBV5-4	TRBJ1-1	CASSFGQNSEAFF
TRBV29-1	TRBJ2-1	CSVGGTGTYNEQFF
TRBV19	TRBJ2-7	CASSGEPYEQYF
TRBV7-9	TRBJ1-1	CASSLPRRTEAFF
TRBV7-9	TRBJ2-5	CASSLALAGTSGSQETQYF
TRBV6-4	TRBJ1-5	CASSDCIRGRVQPQHF
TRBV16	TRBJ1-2	CASSQDGGYGYTF